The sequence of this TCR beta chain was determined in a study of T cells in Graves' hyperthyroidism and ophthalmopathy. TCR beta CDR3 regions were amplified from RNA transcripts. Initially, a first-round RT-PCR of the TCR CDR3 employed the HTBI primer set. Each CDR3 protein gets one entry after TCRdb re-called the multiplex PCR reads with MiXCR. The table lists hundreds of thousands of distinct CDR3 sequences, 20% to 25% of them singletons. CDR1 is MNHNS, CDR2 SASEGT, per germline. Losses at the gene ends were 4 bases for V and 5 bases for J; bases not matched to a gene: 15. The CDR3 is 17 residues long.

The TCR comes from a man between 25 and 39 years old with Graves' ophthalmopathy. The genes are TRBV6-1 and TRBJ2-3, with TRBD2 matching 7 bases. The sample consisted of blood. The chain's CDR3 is CASSATGTGGGKDTQYF. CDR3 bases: TGTGCCAGCAGTGCTACCGGGACGGGAGGTGGGAAAGATACGCAGTATTTT.